The next 12 T cell receptor beta chains were all read from a single sample in a study of T-cell memory formation after mild COVID-19. One entry per CDR3 protein, called by TCRdb with MiXCR from the 5' RACE reads. This sample has about 390,000 distinct CDR3 sequences, with approximately 16% found just once. Sequencing used PBMCs or a T cell subset sorted from them (not recorded which). The receptors come from a man aged 18 to 30 who had mild COVID-19 (a few samples of this study predate the infection). Cell type and time point are not known.

The V and J genes are TRBV27 and TRBJ2-3, with 7 nucleotides matching TRBD2. Trimming removed 4 bases from V and 3 bases from J; junction bases left unmatched: 10. This CDR3 contains 16 residues. Germline-derived CDR1 and CDR2 are MNHEY and SMNVEV (reference sequence). The CDR3 nucleotides are TGTGCCAGCAGTTCCATTGGAGGGCGGGGGACAGATACGCAGTATTTT. It is translated as CASSSIGGRGTDTQYF.

The chain recombines TRBV29-1 with TRBJ1-1; no definite D call. V was trimmed by 3 bases and J by 3 bases, leaving 8 bases between them. Looked up from germline, CDR1 is SQVTM and CDR2 is ANQGSEA. The CDR3 has 12 residues. CDR3 protein: CSVDLRDTEAFF. The CDR3 DNA sequence: TGCAGCGTTGATCTACGGGACACTGAAGCTTTCTTT.

The CDR3 DNA follows: TGTGCCAGCACTCCGAGGACAGGGTCCTACGAGCAGTACGTC. Amino acids: CASTPRTGSYEQYV. The chain is built from TRBV6-5 and TRBJ2-7; 8 nucleotides match TRBD1. The CDR3 totals 14 residues. V was clipped by 7 bases and J by 1 base; unmatched bases: 6. CDR1 and CDR2 from the germline V gene are MNHEY and SVGAGI.

This clonotype was detected a few times. V usage is TRBV7-2 and J usage is TRBJ2-3, with a possible D match to TRBD2 (6 bases). The CDR3 covers 16 residues. Trimming took 3 bases from V and 3 from J, leaving 16 bases between them. Looked up from germline, CDR1 is SGHTA and CDR2 is FQGNSA. The DNA of the CDR3 is TGTGCCAGCAGCTTTCAACCGACCGGGGGTACAGATACGCAGTATTTT. It translates to CASSFQPTGGTDTQYF.

The sample holds a few counts of this clonotype. The chain combines TRBV7-3 with TRBJ2-5, with D perhaps matching TRBD2 (6 bases). Trimming pared 0 bases from V and 5 bases from J, leaving 10 bases between. Germline CDR1 reads SGHTA; CDR2 reads FQGTGA. This CDR3 contains 14 residues. CDR3 nucleotides: TGTGCCAGCAGCTTAACGGGAGGTCGGGAGACCCAGTACTTC. Its protein product is CASSLTGGRETQYF.

There are a few counts of this clonotype. In DNA form, the CDR3 reads TGTGCCAGCAGTTACCAGACGGGACAGGGTGGTGTCACTGAAGCTTTCTTT. Its protein product is CASSYQTGQGGVTEAFF. The gene calls are TRBV6-1 and TRBJ1-1, with 9 bases matching TRBD1. Germline assignment: CDR1 MNHNS and CDR2 SASEGT. The CDR3 loop spans 17 amino acids. Trimming cost V 5 bases and J 4 bases; bases outside gene matches: 14.

This clonotype was seen only a few times. The chain carries TRBV20-1 and TRBJ2-3; 16 nucleotides match TRBD2. The ends lost 6 bases at V and 5 bases at J; junction bases unmatched: 8. The germline gives CDR1 DFQATT, CDR2 SNEGSKA (reference sequence). CDR3 length: 16 residues. The chain's CDR3 is CSATGTSGGAGDTQYF. The CDR3 DNA follows: TGCAGTGCAACCGGGACTAGCGGGGGGGCCGGAGATACGCAGTATTTT.

The CDR3 is CASSYGTLYEQYF. The CDR3 coding sequence is TGTGCCAGCAGTTACGGGACCCTCTACGAGCAGTACTTC. This chain links TRBV6-5 with TRBJ2-7; perhaps D is TRBD1 or TRBD2 (5 bases each). V shed 2 bases and J shed 3 bases, with 8 bases lying between them. Germline V gene data show CDR1 as MNHEY and CDR2 as SVGAGI. This CDR3 has 13 residues.

This clonotype was picked up a small number of times. The chain couples TRBV5-1 to TRBJ1-1; a weak D match, TRBD1 (5 bases). The CDR3 is made up of 15 amino acids. V lost 0 bases, J lost 1 base, and 10 bases lay in between. Germline CDR1 and CDR2: SGHRS and YFSETQ. CDR3 residues: CASSLEGIGNTEAFF. The CDR3 DNA sequence: TGCGCCAGCAGCTTGGAGGGGATTGGGAACACTGAAGCTTTCTTT.

This chain joins TRBV3-1 and TRBJ2-1; TRBD2 matches 12 bases. V was clipped by 9 bases and J by 6 bases; unmatched bases: 6. Per the germline V gene, CDR1 is LGHDT and CDR2 is YNNKEL (reference sequence). CDR3 length: 14 amino acids. CDR3 sequence: CARRLAGARNEQFF. CDR3 in DNA: TGTGCCAGACGACTAGCGGGAGCTCGCAATGAGCAGTTCTTC.

This clonotype was detected a few times. This chain connects TRBV7-2 to TRBJ2-1; the D is unclear. Germline CDR1 reads SGHTA; CDR2 reads FQGNSA. The V and J ends lost 3 bases and 7 bases respectively, with 13 bases between them. The CDR3 covers 14 residues. CDR3: CASSFTSPENEQFF. CDR3 coding DNA: TGTGCCAGCAGCTTTACGTCCCCTGAGAATGAGCAGTTCTTC.

The V and J genes are TRBV20-1 and TRBJ2-5, with 12 bases fitting TRBD1. V shed 3 bases and J 5 bases; nucleotides not matched to a gene: 4. CDR1 DFQATT and CDR2 SNEGSKA come from the germline V gene (reference sequence). CDR3 length equals 14 residues. The CDR3 DNA sequence: TGCAGTGCTAGGGGACAGGGGGCGTATGAGACCCAGTACTTC. Residues: CSARGQGAYETQYF.